Listed below are T cell receptor beta chains from one sample, sequenced in a study of blood T cells in healthy people across ages. A single record per CDR3 protein comes from TCRdb applying MiXCR to the 5' RACE reads. This table has over 1,500,000 distinct CDR3 sequences, roughly 43% appearing once. The specimen was blood. Receptors were obtained from a human donor in good health. Each CDR3 is given with its conserved first and last residue. A D gene is named only where the DNA matches it firmly. Expanded clones get a size class; other rows say once, few or many, or leave the size out.

d_call: NA; cdr3_length: 13; j_call: TRBJ1-2; v_call: TRBV6-2/TRBV6-3; clone_size: NA; cdr3_aa: CASSYNINYGYTF; cdr3_nt: TGTGCCAGCAGTTACAACATCAACTATGGCTACACCTTC
d_call: TRBD2; cdr3_length: 16; j_call: TRBJ2-1; v_call: TRBV15; clone_size: NA; cdr3_aa: CATSNQLEAGYNEQFF; cdr3_nt: TGTGCCACCAGCAACCAACTAGAAGCGGGGTACAATGAGCAGTTCTTC
d_call: NA; cdr3_length: 14; j_call: TRBJ1-1; v_call: TRBV7-2; clone_size: NA; cdr3_aa: CASSLKTGPTEAFF; cdr3_nt: TGTGCCAGCAGCTTAAAAACAGGGCCGACTGAAGCTTTCTTT
d_call: NA; cdr3_length: 15; j_call: TRBJ1-4; v_call: TRBV5-1; clone_size: once; cdr3_aa: CASSSGRSENEKLFF; cdr3_nt: TGCGCCAGCAGCTCCGGTCGGAGTGAGAATGAAAAACTGTTTTTT
d_call: NA; cdr3_length: 15; j_call: TRBJ2-7; v_call: TRBV7-3; clone_size: NA; cdr3_aa: CASSLVGGPFGEQYF; cdr3_nt: TGTGCCAGCAGCTTAGTTGGGGGGCCCTTTGGCGAGCAGTACTTC
d_call: NA; cdr3_length: 16; j_call: TRBJ2-6; v_call: TRBV9; clone_size: NA; cdr3_aa: CVSSVNPGNGANVLTF; cdr3_nt: TGTGTCAGCAGCGTAAACCCAGGGAACGGGGCCAACGTCCTGACTTTC
d_call: NA; cdr3_length: 16; j_call: TRBJ2-7; v_call: TRBV4-3; clone_size: NA; cdr3_aa: CASSQGGTLVPYEQYF; cdr3_nt: TGCGCCAGCAGCCAAGGGGGGACACTAGTCCCCTACGAGCAGTACTTC
d_call: NA; cdr3_length: 13; j_call: TRBJ2-1; v_call: TRBV6-1; clone_size: NA; cdr3_aa: CATDNNSYNEQFF; cdr3_nt: TGTGCCACTGACAACAACTCCTACAATGAGCAGTTCTTC
d_call: NA; cdr3_length: 12; j_call: TRBJ2-7; v_call: TRBV29-1; clone_size: NA; cdr3_aa: CRTRQAIYEQYF; cdr3_nt: TGCAGGACCAGACAGGCCATCTACGAGCAGTACTTC
d_call: NA; cdr3_length: 14; j_call: TRBJ1-2; v_call: TRBV2; clone_size: few; cdr3_aa: CASSEASGNYGYTF; cdr3_nt: TGTGCCAGCAGTGAAGCGTCAGGGAACTATGGCTACACCTTC
d_call: NA; cdr3_length: 15; j_call: TRBJ1-2; v_call: TRBV4-2; clone_size: few; cdr3_aa: CASSHKGGSNYGYTF; cdr3_nt: TGTGCCAGCAGCCATAAGGGGGGGTCTAACTATGGCTACACCTTC
d_call: NA; cdr3_length: 16; j_call: TRBJ1-4; v_call: TRBV7-2; clone_size: few; cdr3_aa: CASSLVGSRVGEKLFF; cdr3_nt: TGTGCCAGCAGCTTAGTGGGATCCAGGGTCGGTGAAAAACTGTTTTTT
d_call: TRBD1; cdr3_length: 13; j_call: TRBJ1-6; v_call: TRBV6-2/TRBV6-3; clone_size: many; cdr3_aa: CASRDRGNSPLHF; cdr3_nt: TGTGCCAGCAGGGACAGGGGTAATTCACCCCTCCACTTT
d_call: TRBD2; cdr3_length: 14; j_call: TRBJ2-1; v_call: TRBV6-6; clone_size: NA; cdr3_aa: CASRVAGGHNEQFF; cdr3_nt: TGTGCCAGCAGAGTAGCGGGGGGGCACAATGAGCAGTTCTTC
d_call: TRBD1; cdr3_length: 14; j_call: TRBJ2-7; v_call: TRBV7-6; clone_size: few; cdr3_aa: CASSSGQMTYEQYF; cdr3_nt: TGTGCCAGCAGCTCGGGACAGATGACGTACGAGCAGTACTTC
d_call: TRBD1; cdr3_length: 16; j_call: TRBJ1-2; v_call: TRBV4-3; clone_size: few; cdr3_aa: CASSHRGQGAWYGYTF; cdr3_nt: TGCGCCAGCAGCCACCGTGGACAGGGGGCTTGGTATGGCTACACCTTC
d_call: NA; cdr3_length: 14; j_call: TRBJ2-7; v_call: TRBV21-1; clone_size: NA; cdr3_aa: CARRGGFLTYEQYF; cdr3_nt: TGTGCCAGGAGAGGGGGCTTTCTCACCTACGAGCAGTACTTC
d_call: TRBD2; cdr3_length: 17; j_call: TRBJ2-3; v_call: TRBV6-1; clone_size: NA; cdr3_aa: CASNRLAGGRGTDTQYF; cdr3_nt: TGTGCCAGCAATAGATTAGCGGGGGGGCGTGGGACAGATACGCAGTATTTT
d_call: TRBD1; cdr3_length: 15; j_call: TRBJ1-2; v_call: TRBV7-2; clone_size: NA; cdr3_aa: CASSLEGQVLYGYTF; cdr3_nt: TGTGCCAGCAGTTTAGAAGGACAGGTCCTCTATGGCTACACCTTC
d_call: TRBD1; cdr3_length: 17; j_call: TRBJ1-2; v_call: TRBV3-1; clone_size: NA; cdr3_aa: CASSQDEGTGLMDGYTF; cdr3_nt: TGTGCCAGCAGCCAAGATGAGGGGACAGGATTAATGGATGGCTACACCTTC
d_call: TRBD1; cdr3_length: 14; j_call: TRBJ1-5; v_call: TRBV5-1; clone_size: many; cdr3_aa: CASSLGQGSQPQHF; cdr3_nt: TGTGCCAGCAGCTTAGGACAGGGCAGTCAGCCCCAGCATTTT
d_call: NA; cdr3_length: 16; j_call: TRBJ2-1; v_call: TRBV20-1; clone_size: NA; cdr3_aa: CSAREGRGASYNEQFF; cdr3_nt: TGCAGTGCTAGAGAGGGCAGGGGGGCCTCCTACAATGAGCAGTTCTTC
d_call: NA; cdr3_length: 15; j_call: TRBJ2-5; v_call: TRBV24-1; clone_size: few; cdr3_aa: CATSDPGLRWETQYF; cdr3_nt: TGTGCCACCAGTGACCCCGGGCTCCGGTGGGAGACCCAGTACTTC
d_call: NA; cdr3_length: 15; j_call: TRBJ2-1; v_call: TRBV19; clone_size: NA; cdr3_aa: CASSIQGSLYNEQFF; cdr3_nt: TGTGCCAGTAGTATACAGGGATCTCTCTACAATGAGCAGTTCTTC
d_call: TRBD1; cdr3_length: 15; j_call: TRBJ1-2; v_call: TRBV28; clone_size: NA; cdr3_aa: CASSFLDRDGSGYTF; cdr3_nt: TGTGCCAGCAGTTTCTTGGACAGGGATGGTAGTGGCTACACCTTC
d_call: NA; cdr3_length: 16; j_call: TRBJ2-5; v_call: TRBV7-2; clone_size: few; cdr3_aa: CASSLGLGSGGETQYF; cdr3_nt: TGTGCCAGCAGCTTAGGATTGGGTTCAGGCGGAGAGACCCAGTACTTC
d_call: NA; cdr3_length: 11; j_call: TRBJ1-5; v_call: TRBV6-6; clone_size: few; cdr3_aa: CASSTRGGKHF; cdr3_nt: TGTGCCAGCAGTACGCGGGGGGGCAAGCATTTT
d_call: TRBD1; cdr3_length: 16; j_call: TRBJ2-7; v_call: TRBV15; clone_size: NA; cdr3_aa: CATSRYKWDSSYEQYF; cdr3_nt: TGTGCCACCAGCAGATATAAGTGGGACAGCTCCTACGAGCAGTACTTC
d_call: TRBD1; cdr3_length: 16; j_call: TRBJ2-5; v_call: TRBV10-3; clone_size: NA; cdr3_aa: CAISDPKGAGEETQYF; cdr3_nt: TGTGCCATCAGTGACCCCAAGGGGGCTGGGGAAGAGACCCAGTACTTC
d_call: NA; cdr3_length: 15; j_call: TRBJ2-1; v_call: TRBV20-1; clone_size: few; cdr3_aa: CSARAPGVTHNEQFF; cdr3_nt: TGCAGTGCTAGAGCTCCAGGGGTCACGCACAATGAGCAGTTCTTC
d_call: NA; cdr3_length: 13; j_call: TRBJ1-1; v_call: TRBV5-1; clone_size: NA; cdr3_aa: CASSLDGAFEAFF; cdr3_nt: TGCGCCAGCAGCTTGGATGGTGCATTTGAAGCTTTCTTT
d_call: TRBD2; cdr3_length: 15; j_call: TRBJ2-5; v_call: TRBV7-2; clone_size: many; cdr3_aa: CASSFQAGGRETQYF; cdr3_nt: TGTGCCAGCAGCTTTCAAGCGGGGGGGCGAGAGACCCAGTACTTC
d_call: NA; cdr3_length: 13; j_call: TRBJ2-7; v_call: TRBV29-1; clone_size: many; cdr3_aa: CSVRDLSSYEQYF; cdr3_nt: TGCAGCGTGCGGGATCTTAGCTCCTACGAGCAGTACTTC
d_call: TRBD1; cdr3_length: 15; j_call: TRBJ2-3; v_call: TRBV10-3; clone_size: NA; cdr3_aa: CAIKGPTGGTDTQYF; cdr3_nt: TGTGCCATCAAGGGGCCGACAGGGGGTACAGATACGCAGTATTTT
d_call: NA; cdr3_length: 15; j_call: TRBJ1-4; v_call: TRBV7-2; clone_size: NA; cdr3_aa: CASSLVRLTGEKLFF; cdr3_nt: TGTGCCAGCAGCTTAGTCCGTCTGACGGGGGAAAAACTGTTTTTT
d_call: NA; cdr3_length: 15; j_call: TRBJ2-7; v_call: TRBV7-2; clone_size: NA; cdr3_aa: CASSLVSTGAYEQYF; cdr3_nt: TGTGCCAGCAGCTTAGTCTCTACGGGGGCCTACGAGCAGTACTTC
d_call: TRBD2; cdr3_length: 17; j_call: TRBJ2-1; v_call: TRBV5-1; clone_size: few; cdr3_aa: CASSIPLAGGPVYEQFF; cdr3_nt: TGCGCCAGCAGCATACCACTAGCGGGGGGGCCTGTATATGAGCAGTTCTTC
d_call: NA; cdr3_length: 13; j_call: TRBJ1-2; v_call: TRBV2; clone_size: NA; cdr3_aa: CASRPGGREGYTF; cdr3_nt: TGTGCCAGCAGACCCGGGGGACGGGAGGGCTACACCTTC
d_call: NA; cdr3_length: 16; j_call: TRBJ1-6; v_call: TRBV7-2; clone_size: once; cdr3_aa: CASSSADLRGDSPLHF; cdr3_nt: TGTGCCAGCAGCTCTGCGGACCTGCGGGGGGATTCACCCCTCCACTTT
d_call: NA; cdr3_length: 14; j_call: TRBJ1-5; v_call: TRBV20-1; clone_size: NA; cdr3_aa: CSARLGWAHQPQHF; cdr3_nt: TGCAGTGCTAGGCTGGGATGGGCACATCAGCCCCAGCATTTT
d_call: NA; cdr3_length: 14; j_call: TRBJ1-2; v_call: TRBV3-1; clone_size: NA; cdr3_aa: CASSHLAGNYGYTF; cdr3_nt: TGTGCCAGCAGCCACCTGGCCGGGAACTATGGCTACACCTTC
d_call: NA; cdr3_length: 16; j_call: TRBJ2-1; v_call: TRBV28; clone_size: NA; cdr3_aa: CASSLLTSYPYNEQFF; cdr3_nt: TGTGCCAGCAGTCTTCTAACTAGCTACCCCTACAATGAGCAGTTCTTC
d_call: TRBD1; cdr3_length: 16; j_call: TRBJ1-2; v_call: TRBV12-3/TRBV12-4; clone_size: once; cdr3_aa: CASSFRGTGVCGGYTF; cdr3_nt: TGTGCCAGCAGTTTTAGAGGGACAGGGGTGTGTGGTGGCTACACCTTC
d_call: NA; cdr3_length: 13; j_call: TRBJ1-1; v_call: TRBV11-3; clone_size: NA; cdr3_aa: CASSGGGRREAFF; cdr3_nt: TGTGCCAGCAGCGGGGGGGGCCGCCGCGAAGCTTTCTTT
d_call: NA; cdr3_length: 11; j_call: TRBJ2-5; v_call: TRBV30; clone_size: NA; cdr3_aa: CAYKVGQTQYF; cdr3_nt: TGTGCCTACAAGGTGGGACAGACCCAGTACTTC
d_call: NA; cdr3_length: 16; j_call: TRBJ2-6; v_call: TRBV4-2; clone_size: NA; cdr3_aa: CTSSQDPGAGANVLTF; cdr3_nt: TGTACCAGCAGCCAAGATCCGGGGGCGGGGGCCAACGTCCTGACTTTC
d_call: NA; cdr3_length: 17; j_call: TRBJ2-1; v_call: TRBV5-1; clone_size: NA; cdr3_aa: CASSSWTGRRDLNEQFF; cdr3_nt: TGCGCCAGCAGCTCCTGGACAGGCAGGAGGGATCTGAATGAGCAGTTCTTC
d_call: TRBD2; cdr3_length: 17; j_call: TRBJ2-5; v_call: TRBV20-1; clone_size: NA; cdr3_aa: CSATWTSGDLSGETQYF; cdr3_nt: TGCAGTGCTACATGGACTAGCGGGGACCTAAGCGGAGAGACCCAGTACTTC
d_call: NA; cdr3_length: 12; j_call: TRBJ1-2; v_call: TRBV20-1; clone_size: many; cdr3_aa: CSARDLGRGYTF; cdr3_nt: TGCAGTGCTAGAGATCTGGGGCGCGGCTACACCTTC
d_call: TRBD1; cdr3_length: 15; j_call: TRBJ1-6; v_call: TRBV20-1; clone_size: NA; cdr3_aa: CSARVPTGEFSPLHF; cdr3_nt: TGCAGTGCTAGAGTCCCGACAGGGGAGTTCTCACCCCTCCACTTT
d_call: NA; cdr3_length: 18; j_call: TRBJ1-4; v_call: TRBV27; clone_size: few; cdr3_aa: CASSFHGGRTDINEKLFF; cdr3_nt: TGTGCCAGCAGTTTCCACGGCGGGCGGACAGATATAAATGAAAAACTGTTTTTT
d_call: NA; cdr3_length: 17; j_call: TRBJ2-5; v_call: TRBV6-2/TRBV6-3; clone_size: few; cdr3_aa: CASTLRTGRDLGETQYF; cdr3_nt: TGTGCCAGCACCCTTCGGACAGGGAGGGACCTCGGGGAGACCCAGTACTTC
d_call: NA; cdr3_length: 15; j_call: TRBJ2-3; v_call: TRBV12-3/TRBV12-4; clone_size: NA; cdr3_aa: CASSYPGTETDTQYF; cdr3_nt: TGTGCCAGCAGTTACCCGGGGACGGAAACAGATACGCAGTATTTT
d_call: NA; cdr3_length: 13; j_call: TRBJ2-7; v_call: TRBV29-1; clone_size: many; cdr3_aa: CSVGGILRYEQYF; cdr3_nt: TGCAGCGTTGGAGGGATCTTGCGCTACGAGCAGTACTTC
d_call: TRBD1; cdr3_length: 17; j_call: TRBJ1-2; v_call: TRBV4-2; clone_size: NA; cdr3_aa: CASSQQLLQGVDYGYTF; cdr3_nt: TGTGCCAGCAGCCAACAACTCTTACAGGGGGTGGACTATGGCTACACCTTC
d_call: NA; cdr3_length: 20; j_call: TRBJ2-6; v_call: TRBV2; clone_size: NA; cdr3_aa: CASSEPLSGTTDSGANVLTF; cdr3_nt: TGTGCCAGCAGTGAACCACTAAGCGGGACAACAGACTCTGGGGCCAACGTCCTGACTTTC
d_call: NA; cdr3_length: 13; j_call: TRBJ2-1; v_call: TRBV20-1; clone_size: NA; cdr3_aa: CSATGDQTNEQFF; cdr3_nt: TGCAGTGCTACAGGGGATCAAACAAATGAGCAGTTCTTC
d_call: TRBD1; cdr3_length: 15; j_call: TRBJ2-5; v_call: TRBV3-1; clone_size: NA; cdr3_aa: CASSQATGGRETQYF; cdr3_nt: TGTGCCAGCAGCCAAGCAACAGGGGGCCGGGAGACCCAGTACTTC